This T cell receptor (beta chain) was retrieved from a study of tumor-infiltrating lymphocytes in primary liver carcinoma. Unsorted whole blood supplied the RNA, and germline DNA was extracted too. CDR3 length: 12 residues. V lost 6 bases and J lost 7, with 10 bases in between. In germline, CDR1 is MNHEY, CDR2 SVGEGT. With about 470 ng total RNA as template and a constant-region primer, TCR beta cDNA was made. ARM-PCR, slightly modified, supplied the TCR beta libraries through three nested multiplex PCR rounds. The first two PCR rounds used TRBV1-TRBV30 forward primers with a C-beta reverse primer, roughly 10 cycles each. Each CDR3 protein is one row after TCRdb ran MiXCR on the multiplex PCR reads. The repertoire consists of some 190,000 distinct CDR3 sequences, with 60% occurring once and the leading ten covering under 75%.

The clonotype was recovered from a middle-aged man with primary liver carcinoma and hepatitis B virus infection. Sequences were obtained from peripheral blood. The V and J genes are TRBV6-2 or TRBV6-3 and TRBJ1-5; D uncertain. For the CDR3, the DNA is TGTGCCAGCAGCCATTACGAGCAGCCCCAGCATTTT. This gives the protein CASSHYEQPQHF.